These T cell receptor beta chains were read from a single sample in a study of blood T cells in healthy people across ages. TCRdb passed the 5' RACE reads through MiXCR, listing each CDR3 protein once. The sample records fewer than 2,000,000 distinct CDR3 sequences, about two fifths being singletons. Specimen: blood. These receptor sequences come from a human donor in good health. Each CDR3 is given with its conserved first and last residue. A D gene is named only where the DNA matches it firmly. A row's size may be missing; if present it is once, few, many or a size class.

v_gene	d_gene	j_gene	abundance	CDR3aa	CDR3nt
TRBV7-9	NA	TRBJ2-1	NA	CASSLVLAGHYNEQFF	TGTGCCAGCAGCTTAGTTCTTGCGGGACACTACAATGAGCAGTTCTTC
TRBV28	TRBD1	TRBJ1-2	NA	CASSASGTGIQGYTF	TGTGCCAGCAGTGCTTCCGGGACAGGGATCCAGGGCTACACCTTC
TRBV7-2	TRBD2	TRBJ2-5	few	CASSLVGTMGETQYF	TGTGCCAGCAGCTTAGTAGGGACTATGGGAGAGACCCAGTACTTC
TRBV4-3	TRBD1	TRBJ1-1	NA	CASSQGTGATEAFF	TGCGCCAGCAGCCAAGGGACAGGGGCCACTGAAGCTTTCTTT
TRBV28	TRBD1	TRBJ2-5	NA	CASKEGDRVWEQYF	TGTGCCAGCAAAGAGGGGGACAGGGTGTGGGAGCAGTACTTC
TRBV12-3/TRBV12-4	NA	TRBJ2-7	many	CASSSDKSYEQYF	TGTGCCAGCAGCTCTGACAAGTCCTACGAGCAGTACTTC
TRBV29-1	TRBD1	TRBJ1-5	NA	CSGGQGLGQPQHF	TGCAGCGGGGGACAGGGACTGGGTCAGCCCCAGCATTTT
TRBV9	NA	TRBJ1-5	NA	CASSVDSGYQPQHF	TGTGCCAGCAGCGTAGATTCGGGGTATCAGCCCCAGCATTTT
TRBV6-5	NA	TRBJ1-2	NA	CASLNSYRGFGYTF	TGTGCCAGCCTAAACTCGTATAGGGGCTTTGGCTACACCTTC
TRBV6-2/TRBV6-3	NA	TRBJ2-1	NA	CASSQDSQSSYNEQFF	TGTGCCAGCAGCCAAGACAGCCAGAGCTCCTACAATGAGCAGTTCTTC
TRBV5-1	NA	TRBJ2-7	NA	CASSLASGQHYEQYF	TGCGCCAGCAGCTTGGCATCTGGTCAGCACTACGAGCAGTACTTC
TRBV4-2	TRBD1	TRBJ1-5	few	CASSQDVRGRSPLGPQHF	TGTGCCAGCAGCCAAGATGTGAGGGGGCGGAGCCCCTTGGGGCCCCAGCATTTT
TRBV12-3/TRBV12-4	NA	TRBJ2-5	NA	CASSLGIGGIQYF	TGTGCCAGCAGTTTGGGCATTGGAGGGATTCAGTACTTC
TRBV4-2	NA	TRBJ1-5	few	CASSQDLFRGTQPQHF	TGTGCCAGCAGCCAAGATCTATTTAGGGGGACGCAGCCCCAGCATTTT
TRBV20-1	NA	TRBJ2-7	few	CSAKASSYEQYF	TGCAGTGCTAAGGCCAGCTCCTACGAGCAGTACTTC
TRBV28	NA	TRBJ2-7	few	CASSLWGRNEQYF	TGTGCCAGCAGTTTATGGGGTCGAAACGAGCAGTACTTC
TRBV20-1	NA	TRBJ1-5	few	CSAYTGTNQPQHF	TGCAGTGCCTATACAGGGACGAATCAGCCCCAGCATTTT
TRBV5-5	NA	TRBJ2-3	NA	CASSLSGGPSTDTQYF	TGTGCCAGCAGCTTATCGGGGGGCCCTAGCACAGATACGCAGTATTTT
TRBV7-2	TRBD1	TRBJ1-3	few	CASSLSPGGLGNTIYF	TGTGCCAGCAGTCTAAGCCCAGGGGGCCTCGGAAACACCATATATTTT
TRBV20-1	NA	TRBJ1-5	few	CSASFDRGRGQPQHF	TGCAGTGCTAGTTTTGACCGAGGCAGGGGTCAGCCCCAGCATTTT
TRBV4-2	NA	TRBJ1-2	NA	CASSQELSGRPNYGYTF	TGTGCCAGCAGCCAAGAGTTGTCTGGCAGGCCCAACTATGGCTACACCTTC
TRBV7-2	NA	TRBJ1-1	NA	CASTLDPGGTEAFF	TGTGCCAGCACTTTAGACCCCGGGGGGACTGAAGCTTTCTTT
TRBV5-4	NA	TRBJ2-6	NA	CASMFGGSLSGANVLTF	TGTGCCAGCATGTTTGGGGGGTCCCTCTCTGGGGCCAACGTCCTGACTTTC
TRBV27	NA	TRBJ1-1	many	CASSPRRKPTEAFF	TGTGCCAGCAGTCCCCGACGGAAGCCCACTGAAGCTTTCTTT
TRBV20-1	NA	TRBJ1-2	NA	CSANPDGNYGYTF	TGCAGTGCCAACCCCGACGGCAACTATGGCTACACCTTC
TRBV29-1	NA	TRBJ2-3	few	CSVVDGSTDTQYF	TGCAGCGTTGTGGACGGGAGCACAGATACGCAGTATTTT
TRBV6-1	TRBD1	TRBJ1-5	NA	CASSPRTGGAGQPQHF	TGTGCCAGCAGTCCCCGGACAGGGGGCGCCGGGCAGCCCCAGCATTTT
TRBV12-3/TRBV12-4	NA	TRBJ2-5	few	CASSLAEGETQYF	TGTGCCAGCAGTTTAGCGGAAGGAGAGACCCAGTACTTC
TRBV6-2/TRBV6-3	NA	TRBJ2-7	NA	CASSYPQGSYEQYF	TGTGCCAGCAGTTATCCACAGGGCTCCTACGAGCAGTACTTC
TRBV27	TRBD1	TRBJ2-7	NA	CASSAVRGFPYEQYF	TGTGCCAGCAGTGCAGTCAGGGGGTTTCCCTACGAGCAGTACTTC
TRBV5-1	TRBD1	TRBJ2-1	NA	CASSFEGATYNEQFF	TGCGCCAGCAGCTTCGAGGGGGCAACTTACAATGAGCAGTTCTTC
TRBV6-5	NA	TRBJ2-7	NA	CASGSWNYEQYF	TGTGCCAGCGGGTCCTGGAACTACGAGCAGTACTTC
TRBV12-3/TRBV12-4	NA	TRBJ1-5	NA	CASSSDGGSNQPQHF	TGTGCCAGCAGTTCGGACGGGGGTAGCAATCAGCCCCAGCATTTT
TRBV6-1	NA	TRBJ2-6	many	CASRTVLSGANVLTF	TGTGCCAGCAGGACAGTACTCTCTGGGGCCAACGTCCTGACTTTC
TRBV10-3	TRBD1	TRBJ1-1	few	CAIRQGANTEAFF	TGTGCCATCAGGCAGGGGGCTAACACTGAAGCTTTCTTT
TRBV11-2	NA	TRBJ2-7	NA	CARRQGFYEQYF	TGTGCCAGACGGCAGGGCTTCTACGAGCAGTACTTC
TRBV7-3	NA	TRBJ2-1	NA	CASSLSGNGHNEQFF	TGTGCCAGCAGCTTAAGTGGAAACGGGCACAATGAGCAGTTCTTC
TRBV4-3	NA	TRBJ1-1	NA	CASSPEMRFSFNTEAFF	TGCGCCAGCAGTCCGGAAATGCGGTTTTCCTTCAACACTGAAGCTTTCTTT
TRBV29-1	NA	TRBJ1-2	NA	CSVEEDRRLYGYTF	TGCAGCGTTGAAGAAGACAGAAGACTCTATGGCTACACCTTC
TRBV7-3	NA	TRBJ1-2	NA	CASSFDRRIGYTF	TGTGCCAGCAGCTTCGACAGGAGGATCGGCTACACCTTC
TRBV12-3/TRBV12-4	TRBD2	TRBJ2-3	NA	CASSLGGRTSIDTQYF	TGTGCCAGCAGTTTAGGTGGGAGGACTAGCATAGATACGCAGTATTTT
TRBV5-5	TRBD1	TRBJ2-7	NA	CASSLEWQGDEQYF	TGTGCCAGCAGCTTAGAGTGGCAGGGGGACGAGCAGTACTTC
TRBV24-1	NA	TRBJ1-2	few	CATSDLRGEDYGYTF	TGTGCCACCAGTGATTTGCGAGGGGAGGACTATGGCTACACCTTC
TRBV15	TRBD2	TRBJ2-1	NA	CATSRVGTSSYNEQFF	TGTGCCACCAGCAGAGTAGGGACTAGCTCCTACAATGAGCAGTTCTTC
TRBV6-1	TRBD1	TRBJ1-5	NA	CASSSLRQGGRNQPQHF	TGTGCCAGCAGCTCCCTCCGACAGGGCGGGCGCAATCAGCCCCAGCATTTT
TRBV20-1	NA	TRBJ1-2	NA	CSAGEPYGYTF	TGCAGTGCAGGGGAACCCTATGGCTACACCTTC
TRBV7-2	TRBD2	TRBJ2-1	NA	CASVLAGGSHEQFF	TGTGCCAGCGTACTAGCGGGGGGGTCGCATGAGCAGTTCTTC
TRBV4-3	NA	TRBJ2-7	NA	CASSQDGSYWDEQYF	TGCGCCAGCAGCCAAGATGGGAGCTACTGGGACGAGCAGTACTTC
TRBV20-1	NA	TRBJ1-2	NA	CSATIQEPNYGYTF	TGCAGTGCTACTATTCAGGAACCTAACTATGGCTACACCTTC
TRBV6-1	NA	TRBJ2-6	NA	CAGSTGANVLTF	TGTGCGGGCTCGACTGGGGCCAACGTCCTGACTTTC
TRBV7-8	NA	TRBJ1-2	NA	CASSPALGPNYGYTF	TGTGCCAGCAGCCCCGCTCTGGGCCCTAACTATGGCTACACCTTC
TRBV3-1	TRBD2	TRBJ2-1	NA	CASSQTTSGSYNEQFF	TGTGCCAGCAGCCAGACTACTAGCGGCTCCTACAATGAGCAGTTCTTC
TRBV7-2	NA	TRBJ2-7	NA	CASSSTSHEYYEQYF	TGTGCCAGCAGCTCAACTAGCCACGAATATTACGAGCAGTACTTC